This is a list of T cell receptor beta chains from one sample in a study of T cell responses to AZD1222 COVID-19 vaccine. Here immunoSEQ multiplex PCR was the method, and the copy in TCRdb shows in-frame clones only, minus some. The sample has 100,000 to 150,000 clones; 85% to 95% are singletons. Sequencing was performed on peripheral blood, taken on day 0 of AZD1222 vaccination. The receptors shown here come from an adult in good health. Each CDR3 is given with its conserved first and last residue. A D gene is named only where the DNA matches it firmly. Clone size is given for some rows only: seen once, a few or many times, or a class if the clone is expanded.

16 | TRBJ1-1 | TRBV19 | . | . | CASSPRALRDNTEAFF | TGTGCCAGTAGTCCCAGGGCGCTAAGGGATAACACTGAAGCTTTCTTT
18 | TRBJ1-2 | TRBV15 | TRBD1 | . | CATSRDWDRDVGGYGYTF | TGTGCCACCAGCAGAGATTGGGACAGGGACGTCGGAGGCTATGGCTACACCTTC
16 | TRBJ1-1 | TRBV9 | TRBD1 | once | CASSVDGTGMNTEAFF | TGTGCCAGCAGCGTAGACGGGACAGGCATGAACACTGAAGCTTTCTTT
15 | TRBJ1-2 | TRBV13 | TRBD1 | . | CASSHTSRDRAGYTF | TGTGCCAGCAGCCATACGTCCCGGGACAGGGCTGGCTACACCTTC
15 | TRBJ2-2 | TRBV7-7 | . | . | CASSLGGAGTGELFF | TGTGCTAGCAGCTTAGGTGGGGCGGGGACCGGGGAGCTGTTTTTT
17 | TRBJ1-5 | TRBV4-3 | . | . | CASSQDTGQRTGLPQHF | TGCGCCAGCAGCCAAGATACCGGACAGCGAACCGGGTTGCCCCAGCATTTT
16 | TRBJ1-6 | TRBV27 | . | . | CASSLRVGAAGSPLHF | TGTGCCAGCAGTTTACGGGTGGGCGCCGCGGGGTCACCCCTCCACTTT
15 | TRBJ2-1 | TRBV9 | . | . | CASSVFDSSYNEQFF | TGTGCCAGCAGCGTATTCGATAGCTCCTACAATGAGCAGTTCTTC
13 | TRBJ2-1 | TRBV7-8 | TRBD2 | . | CASSPAGGGEQFF | TGTGCCAGCAGCCCAGCGGGGGGAGGTGAGCAGTTCTTC
12 | TRBJ1-1 | TRBV29-1 | . | . | CSERGAVTEAFF | TGCAGCGAGCGGGGGGCGGTGACTGAAGCTTTCTTT
17 | TRBJ1-1 | TRBV27 | . | . | CASSLIGAGFMNTEAFF | TGTGCCAGCAGTTTAATCGGCGCAGGATTTATGAACACTGAAGCTTTCTTT
15 | TRBJ1-2 | TRBV24-1 | . | once | CATSDFDRPNYGYTF | TGTGCCACCAGTGATTTTGACAGGCCCAACTATGGCTACACCTTC
16 | TRBJ1-5 | TRBV6-5 | . | . | CASSYSTNDGNQPQHF | TGTGCCAGCAGTTACTCGACCAACGATGGCAATCAGCCCCAGCATTTT
15 | TRBJ2-2 | TRBV20-1 | TRBD1 | . | CSASGQGLNTGELFF | TGCAGTGCTAGTGGACAGGGCCTAAACACCGGGGAGCTGTTTTTT
13 | TRBJ1-2 | TRBV7-2 | . | . | CASRGGLDYGYTF | TGTGCCAGCAGGGGGGGTTTGGACTATGGCTACACCTTC
12 | TRBJ1-1 | TRBV12-3/TRBV12-4 | . | . | CASSLRGTEAFF | TGTGCCAGCAGTTTAAGGGGGACTGAAGCTTTCTTT
13 | TRBJ2-2 | TRBV24-1 | . | . | CATGGQGTGELFF | TGTGCCACCGGGGGGCAGGGCACCGGGGAGCTGTTTTTT
16 | TRBJ2-3 | TRBV9 | . | once | CASSVVAGPSTDTQYF | TGTGCCAGCAGCGTAGTGGCGGGACCTAGCACAGATACGCAGTATTTT
15 | TRBJ2-1 | TRBV5-4 | . | . | CASSLTAASYNEQFF | TGTGCCAGCAGCTTGACAGCAGCCTCCTACAATGAGCAGTTCTTC
12 | TRBJ1-6 | TRBV7-8 | . | . | CASSFSNSPLHF | TGTGCCAGCAGCTTTTCCAATTCACCCCTCCACTTT
13 | TRBJ2-4 | TRBV2 | . | once | CATYTGPKNIQYF | TGTGCCACCTATACAGGCCCCAAAAACATTCAGTACTTC
16 | TRBJ1-4 | TRBV5-1 | TRBD1 | . | CASSFGQGPQNEKLFF | TGCGCCAGCAGCTTTGGACAGGGGCCTCAAAATGAAAAACTGTTTTTT
16 | TRBJ1-1 | TRBV7-9 | TRBD1 | once | CASSSPRDRGETEAFF | TGTGCCAGCAGCTCACCCCGGGACAGGGGTGAAACTGAAGCTTTCTTT
16 | TRBJ1-2 | TRBV3-1/TRBV3-2 | TRBD1 | . | CASSQGGTGGFYGYTF | TGTGCCAGCAGCCAGGGGGGGACAGGGGGCTTCTATGGCTACACCTTC
13 | TRBJ1-2 | TRBV27 | TRBD1 | . | CASSFSRGGGYTF | TGTGCCAGCAGTTTCTCCAGGGGGGGCGGCTACACCTTC
15 | TRBJ1-1 | TRBV4-2 | . | . | CASSQDVGFDGSAFF | TGTGCCAGCAGCCAAGATGTAGGTTTCGATGGGTCAGCTTTCTTT
12 | TRBJ1-2 | TRBV6-5 | . | . | CASISGVGGYTF | TGTGCCAGCATATCCGGGGTGGGTGGCTACACCTTC
12 | TRBJ1-2 | TRBV19 | . | . | CAISTAPYGYTF | TGTGCCATTTCGACAGCGCCCTATGGCTACACCTTC
18 | TRBJ1-2 | TRBV7-2 | TRBD1 | . | CASSFSPKRDRGWYGYTF | TGTGCCAGCAGCTTTAGTCCCAAACGGGACAGGGGATGGTATGGCTACACCTTC
15 | TRBJ1-2 | TRBV19 | TRBD1 | . | CASSPGQYPNYGYTF | TGTGCCAGTAGTCCGGGACAGTACCCTAACTATGGCTACACCTTC
14 | TRBJ1-1 | TRBV7-9 | . | . | CASSTLGKVTEAFF | TGTGCCAGCAGCACCCTTGGGAAAGTCACTGAAGCTTTCTTT
15 | TRBJ1-4 | TRBV6-6 | . | . | CASMGSRGTNEKLFF | TGTGCCAGCATGGGATCGCGTGGGACTAATGAAAAACTGTTTTTT
18 | TRBJ1-1 | TRBV2 | . | . | CASSEALKVSIRDSEAFF | TGTGCCAGCAGTGAAGCGCTTAAGGTCTCAATCCGGGACTCTGAAGCTTTCTTT
15 | TRBJ2-3 | TRBV4-3 | . | . | CASSQVGVPTDTQYF | TGCGCCAGCAGCCAAGTGGGGGTCCCCACAGATACGCAGTATTTT
14 | TRBJ1-1 | TRBV6-5 | . | . | CASSTNRFSSEAFF | TGTGCCAGCAGTACCAACAGGTTTTCGTCTGAAGCTTTCTTT
12 | TRBJ2-2 | TRBV27 | . | . | CASSIRAGELFF | TGTGCCAGCAGTATCCGGGCCGGGGAGCTGTTTTTT
13 | TRBJ1-2 | TRBV28 | TRBD1 | . | CASRTGGAYGYTF | TGTGCCAGCCGGACAGGGGGCGCCTATGGCTACACCTTC
13 | TRBJ2-3 | TRBV30 | . | . | CAWNAAASRTQYF | TGTGCCTGGAATGCTGCGGCTAGCCGTACGCAGTATTTT